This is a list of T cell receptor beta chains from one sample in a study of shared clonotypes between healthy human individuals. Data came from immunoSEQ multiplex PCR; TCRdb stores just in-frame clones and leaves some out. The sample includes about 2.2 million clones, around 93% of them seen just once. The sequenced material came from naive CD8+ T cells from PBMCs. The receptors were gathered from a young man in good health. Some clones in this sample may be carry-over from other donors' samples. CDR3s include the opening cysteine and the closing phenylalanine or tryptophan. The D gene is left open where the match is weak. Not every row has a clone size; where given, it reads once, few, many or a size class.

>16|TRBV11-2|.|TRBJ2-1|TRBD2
CASSLDRGRVYNEQFF
TGTGCCAGCAGCCTAGACCGCGGGAGGGTCTACAATGAGCAGTTCTTC
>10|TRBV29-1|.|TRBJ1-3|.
CSAFGDTIYF
TGCAGCGCTTTTGGGGACACCATATATTTT
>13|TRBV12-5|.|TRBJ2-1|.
CASGLGNLGRQFF
TGTGCTAGTGGTTTGGGGAACCTTGGTCGGCAGTTCTTC
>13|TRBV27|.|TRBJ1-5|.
CASSLTDDQPQHF
TGTGCCAGCAGTTTGACCGACGATCAGCCCCAGCATTTT
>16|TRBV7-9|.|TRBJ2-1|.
CASSPAGLLTYNEQFF
TGTGCCAGCAGCCCGGCGGGACTCTTGACATACAATGAGCAGTTCTTC
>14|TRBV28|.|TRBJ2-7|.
CASNRGTSAYEQYF
TGTGCCAGCAATCGGGGGACGTCGGCCTACGAGCAGTACTTC
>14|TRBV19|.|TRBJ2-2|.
CASSWTDNTGELFF
TGTGCCAGTAGTTGGACAGATAACACCGGGGAGCTGTTTTTT
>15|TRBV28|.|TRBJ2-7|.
CASGPRGSTFYEQYF
TGTGCCAGCGGCCCAAGGGGCTCCACCTTCTACGAGCAGTACTTC
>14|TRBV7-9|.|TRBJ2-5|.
CASSRDSTQETQYF
TGTGCCAGCAGCCGGGACTCGACACAAGAGACCCAGTACTTC
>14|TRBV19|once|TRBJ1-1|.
CASSPKTEGTEAFF
TGTGCCAGTAGTCCCAAGACCGAGGGGACTGAAGCTTTCTTT
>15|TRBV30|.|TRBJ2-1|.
CAWSEATSSYNEQFF
TGTGCCTGGAGTGAGGCCACCAGCTCCTACAATGAGCAGTTCTTC
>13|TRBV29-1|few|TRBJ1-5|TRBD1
CSVPGTGNQPQHF
TGCAGCGTCCCGGGGACAGGCAATCAGCCCCAGCATTTT
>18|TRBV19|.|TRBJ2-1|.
CASPVSRRFVPSYNEQFF
TGTGCCAGTCCCGTTTCTAGAAGATTCGTCCCTTCCTACAATGAGCAGTTCTTC
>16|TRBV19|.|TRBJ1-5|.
CASSRGGIPGLQPQHF
TGTGCCAGTAGTAGGGGAGGCATCCCGGGGCTCCAGCCCCAGCATTTT
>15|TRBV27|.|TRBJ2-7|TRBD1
CASSSRGTGSYEQYF
TGTGCCAGCAGTTCTAGGGGGACAGGGTCCTACGAGCAGTACTTC
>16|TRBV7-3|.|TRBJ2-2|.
CASSSRRWAQTGELFF
TGTGCCAGCAGCTCTAGGAGGTGGGCCCAAACCGGGGAGCTGTTTTTT
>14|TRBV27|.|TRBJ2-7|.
CASSFQGPSYEQYF
TGTGCCAGCAGTTTTCAGGGTCCCTCCTACGAGCAGTACTTC
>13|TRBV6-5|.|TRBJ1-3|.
CASSYSQGNTIYF
TGTGCCAGCAGTTACTCACAAGGAAACACCATATATTTT
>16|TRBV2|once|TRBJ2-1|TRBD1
CASSPPPWDRIPEQFF
TGTGCCAGCAGTCCCCCGCCGTGGGACAGGATACCTGAGCAGTTCTTC
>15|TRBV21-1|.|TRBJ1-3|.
CASRQDQLSGNTIYF
TGTGCCAGCAGGCAGGACCAACTCTCTGGAAACACCATATATTTT
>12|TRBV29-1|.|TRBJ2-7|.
CSVAMGRLEQYF
TGCAGCGTTGCGATGGGACGGCTCGAGCAGTACTTC
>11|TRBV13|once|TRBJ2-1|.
CASSPSDEQFF
TGTGCCAGCAGCCCCTCGGATGAGCAGTTCTTC